Listed below are T cell receptor beta chains from one sample, sequenced in a study of blood T cell repertoires in COVID-19. Using immunoSEQ multiplex PCR, the repertoire was profiled, and TCRdb retains in-frame clones only, with some absent. Found here are roughly 160,000 clones, 70% to 85% of them singletons; the top ten hold roughly 19%. Sequenced input: PBMCs or T cells enriched from blood (not recorded which). These receptors all come from a woman aged 70 to 79 in a cohort exposed to, infected with or recovered from COVID-19 (not recorded which). Both conserved end residues are part of each CDR3. The D gene is left open where the match is weak. Clone size is shown for a subset of rows, as once, few, many or a class of expanded clone.

NA,NA,TRBJ1-1,TRBV6-5,13,TGTGCCAGCAGTTACTTTGGGGGGTCTGAAGCTTTCTTT,CASSYFGGSEAFF
TRBD2,NA,TRBJ2-7,TRBV5-1,17,TGCGCCAGCAGCGGTGGACTAGCGGGACTGCTGTCCTACGAGCAGTACTTC,CASSGGLAGLLSYEQYF
NA,NA,TRBJ2-1,TRBV5-1,14,TGCGCCAGCGCGACGCAGGGACTCTCTAATGAGCAGTTCTTC,CASATQGLSNEQFF
TRBD1,once,TRBJ2-2,TRBV2,16,TGTGCCAGCAGTTTGACAGGGGGCCGGGAGACCGGGGAGCTGTTTTTT,CASSLTGGRETGELFF
NA,NA,TRBJ2-7,TRBV15,12,TGTGCCACCAGCAGTTTTACAGGTTCCCGGTACTTC,CATSSFTGSRYF
TRBD1,NA,TRBJ1-4,TRBV5-8,16,TGTGCCAGCAGCTCCCCGGGACAGGACCGGGGGGAAAAACTGTTTTTT,CASSSPGQDRGEKLFF
NA,few,TRBJ2-3,TRBV5-8,16,TGTGCCAGCAGCTTGGCCCTAGACTTTAGCACAGATACGCAGTATTTT,CASSLALDFSTDTQYF
TRBD1,many,TRBJ2-5,TRBV3-1/TRBV3-2,17,TGTGCCAGCAGCCAAGGGAGGGGACAGGGCCCGTGGGAGACCCAGTACTTC,CASSQGRGQGPWETQYF
TRBD1,NA,TRBJ2-7,TRBV5-1,14,TGCGCCAGCAGCTTCTGGACAGGGGGTAACGAGCAGTACTTC,CASSFWTGGNEQYF
TRBD2,NA,TRBJ2-2,TRBV9,19,TGTGCCAGCAGCGTCCGGACTAGCGGGAGCAACGCGAACACCGGGGAGCTGTTTTTT,CASSVRTSGSNANTGELFF
TRBD1,NA,TRBJ2-3,TRBV9,18,TGTGCCAGCAGCGTAGCTATCGGACAGGGGGCTGGCACAGATACGCAGTATTTT,CASSVAIGQGAGTDTQYF
NA,once,TRBJ2-1,TRBV7-9,13,TGTGCCAGCAGCTTAGGACTTGACAATGAGCAGTTCTTC,CASSLGLDNEQFF
NA,NA,TRBJ2-3,TRBV24-1,13,TGTGCCACCAGTGGAACTAGCACAGATACGCAGTATTTT,CATSGTSTDTQYF
NA,once,TRBJ1-5,TRBV7-9,12,TGTGCCAGCAGCCCCCAAAATCAGCCCCAGCATTTT,CASSPQNQPQHF
NA,NA,TRBJ2-3,TRBV11-3,13,TGTGCCAGCAGCTCGGGGGGCACAGATACGCAGTATTTT,CASSSGGTDTQYF
TRBD1,NA,TRBJ1-1,TRBV11-2,14,TGTGCCAGCAGCCCCGGGACAGGGGTCTCTGAAGCTTTCTTT,CASSPGTGVSEAFF
NA,NA,TRBJ2-3,TRBV7-7,15,TGTGCTAGCAGCTTAGGGCGGGGTAGGACAGATACGCAGTATTTT,CASSLGRGRTDTQYF
TRBD1,once,TRBJ2-1,TRBV5-1,15,TGCGCCAGCGGCGTGGGGACAGGGGTCTCCAATGAGCAGTTCTTC,CASGVGTGVSNEQFF
TRBD1,once,TRBJ1-6,TRBV6-5,14,TGTGCCAGCAGTAGACAGGGGTTAGGGTCACCCCTCCACTTT,CASSRQGLGSPLHF
TRBD2,NA,TRBJ2-1,TRBV11-3,18,TGTGCCAGCAGCTCAGGAGCAACCGGGACTAGCGGCTACAATGAGCAGTTCTTC,CASSSGATGTSGYNEQFF
NA,NA,TRBJ1-3,TRBV28,14,TGTGCCAGCAGTTCGACGGGCTCTGGAAACACCATATATTTT,CASSSTGSGNTIYF
NA,NA,TRBJ1-5,TRBV30,13,TGTGCCTGGAGTGTACGGGGGGATCAGCCCCAGCATTTT,CAWSVRGDQPQHF
TRBD1,NA,TRBJ1-4,TRBV19,15,TGTGCCAGTAGTATAGTGGGACAGGGCCGCGAAAAACTGTTTTTT,CASSIVGQGREKLFF
NA,NA,TRBJ2-7,TRBV7-2,13,TGTGCCAGCAGCTTAGCGCTAAGGGGCGAGCAGTACTTC,CASSLALRGEQYF